What follows are 24 T cell receptor beta chains derived from one specimen sequenced in a study of human T cells and chemical hapten exposure. Noted time point: patch test 3, about 24 weeks after DPC sensitization. The treatment: therapeutic diphenylcyclopropenone sensitization with weekly scalp DPC. TCRdb independently ran MiXCR on the RACE reads; one entry per CDR3 protein. The data hold some 180,000 distinct CDR3 sequences, with 24% observed a single time. The material sequenced was whole blood, taken in connection with sensitization to the hapten diphenylcyclopropenone (DPC). The receptors originated from a woman aged 40 to 50 with alopecia areata. Some clones in this sample may be carry-over from other donors' samples.

This clonotype was seen more than once but under ten times. The V gene is TRBV10-3, the J gene TRBJ2-5; D call uncertain. Between the trimmed V and J ends, which lost 0 bases and 3 bases, there was a span of 8 bases. Germline loops: CDR1 ENHRY, CDR2 SYGVKD. CDR3 size: 14 residues. DNA of the CDR3: TGTGCCATCAGTGAGTCTCGAAGGGAAGAGACCCAGTACTTC. Translated, it gives CAISESRREETQYF.

This chain links TRBV7-2 with TRBJ1-2; D perhaps matches TRBD1 (5 bases). Trimming removed 3 bases from V and 3 bases from J, with 11 bases in between. Germline loops: CDR1 SGHTA, CDR2 FQGNSA. The CDR3 spans 14 residues. The CDR3: CASSFVQTDYGYTF. The CDR3 coding sequence is TGTGCCAGCAGCTTTGTCCAGACAGACTATGGCTACACCTTC.

This clonotype was counted a few times. CDR3 DNA sequence: TGTGCCAGCAGCTTAGCAGCGGGGGGGATGAACACTGAAGCTTTCTTT. Protein product: CASSLAAGGMNTEAFF. The chain is built from TRBV7-6 and TRBJ1-1; TRBD1 is a possible D gene (5 bases). The CDR3 contains 16 residues. Trimming stripped 0 bases from V and 0 bases from J, with 11 bases between. Germline loops: CDR1 SGHVS, CDR2 FNYEAQ.

The rearrangement joins TRBV29-1 to TRBJ2-1; perhaps TRBD1 as D (7 bases). The CDR3 loop spans 14 amino acids. The V end was cut by 4 bases, the J end by 7 bases, with 17 bases between. Germline V gives CDR1 SQVTM, CDR2 ANQGSEA. This CDR3 is CSVGRQGGGNEQFF. The CDR3 region has the DNA TGCAGCGTTGGTCGCCAGGGGGGCGGGAATGAGCAGTTCTTC.

The chain is built from TRBV24-1 and TRBJ2-3; perhaps TRBD1 as D (7 bases). Germline V gene lookup returns CDR1 KGHDR and CDR2 SFDVKD. Between the trimmed V and J ends, which lost 6 bases and 4 bases, there was a span of 16 bases. The CDR3 extends over 15 amino acids. In DNA, the CDR3 is TGTGCCACCAGTCGCAGGGGGGCCGGGGCAGATACGCAGTATTTT. Its protein is CATSRRGAGADTQYF.

The gene calls are TRBV5-6 and TRBJ2-5, with TRBD1 matching 7 bases. The CDR3 spans 15 residues. Trimming took 4 bases from V and 2 from J; bases not matched to a gene: 8. Germline V gene data show CDR1 as SGHDT and CDR2 as YYEEEE. CDR3 nucleotide sequence: TGTGCCAGCAGCCCAGGACAGGCGATGCAAGAGACCCAGTACTTC. Its translation is CASSPGQAMQETQYF.

The chain couples TRBV7-2 to TRBJ2-1, with 8 bases matching TRBD2. J gave up 4 bases and V 4 bases, and 6 bases lay outside the gene matches. CDR3 length: 15 amino acids. Germline CDR1 is SGHTA and CDR2 is FQGNSA. The CDR3 sequence is CASSSGGRPYNEQFF. The CDR3 coding sequence is TGTGCCAGCAGCTCTGGCGGGAGGCCATACAATGAGCAGTTCTTC.

This clonotype was recorded many times. The V and J genes are TRBV29-1 and TRBJ2-3; D tentatively reads TRBD1 or TRBD2 (5 bases each). In germline, CDR1 is SQVTM, CDR2 ANQGSEA. Trimming took off 6 bases at V and 2 bases at J, with 15 bases between the two ends. The CDR3 has 14 amino acids. The CDR3 sequence: CSVLGEQFTDTQYF. CDR3 sequence (DNA): TGCAGCGTCCTGGGGGAGCAATTCACAGATACGCAGTATTTT.

DNA of the CDR3: TGTGCCAGCAGTTCAGAGGGGAGGAGCTCCTACGAGCAGTACTTC. This sequence encodes CASSSEGRSSYEQYF. The V call is TRBV12-3 or TRBV12-4, the J call TRBJ2-7; a possible D gene is TRBD2 (6 bases). CDR3 length: 15 amino acids. V was pared by 4 bases and J by 0 bases, with 13 bases between.

This clonotype was seen a few times. This rearrangement joins TRBV4-3 to TRBJ2-5; no firm D call. The ends were cut back, 3 bases at V and 5 bases at J, with 13 bases in the middle. From germline, CDR1 is LGHNA and CDR2 YSLEER. There are 14 residues in the CDR3. CDR3 DNA sequence: TGCGCCAGCAGCCAGACTTTCAGCTCTGAGACCCAGTACTTC. Translated: CASSQTFSSETQYF.

This clonotype appeared a few times. The rearrangement uses TRBV3-1 and TRBJ2-3; no firm D call. In germline, CDR1 is LGHDT, CDR2 YNNKEL (reference sequence). This CDR3 comprises 14 residues. Trimming left V 0 bases short and J 11 bases short, with 15 bases between. CDR3 coding DNA: TGTGCCAGCAGCCAAGATGTAGTTTCGGACCGGCAGTATTTT. Translation: CASSQDVVSDRQYF.

The V and J genes are TRBV6-2 or TRBV6-3 and TRBJ1-5; D gene uncertain. The CDR3 is 16 amino acids. V was pared by 0 bases and J by 5 bases, with 14 bases between. Germline CDR1 reads MNHEY; CDR2 reads SVGEGT. The CDR3 loop is CASSYSGRGRDQPQHF. The CDR3 region has the DNA TGTGCCAGCAGTTACTCCGGACGGGGTAGAGATCAGCCCCAGCATTTT.

The CDR3: CASSFAGTDYEQYF. In DNA form, the CDR3 reads TGTGCCAGCAGTTTCGCGGGAACGGACTACGAGCAGTACTTC. The chain uses TRBV27 and TRBJ2-7; possible D gene TRBD2, 6 bases. Deletions cut 3 bases from V and 3 bases from J, with 12 bases between. The CDR3 has 14 residues. From germline, CDR1 is MNHEY and CDR2 SMNVEV (reference sequence).

This clonotype has just a few counts. The gene calls are TRBV5-5 and TRBJ1-1; possibly TRBD1 for D (6 bases). The CDR3 spans 14 residues. The V gene's germline CDR1 is SGHKS and CDR2 YYEKEE (reference sequence). V was pared by 4 bases and J by 7 bases, with 17 bases between. CDR3 DNA sequence: TGTGCCAGCAGCCGAGGACAGAACCGAGATGAAGCTTTCTTT. It encodes CASSRGQNRDEAFF. The variable domain in full, completed from reference TRBV5-5 and TRBJ1-1, reads DAGVTQSPTHLIKTRGQQVTLRCSPISGHKSVSWYQQVLGQGPQFIFQYYEKEERGRGNFPDRFSARQFPNYSSELNVNALLLGDSALYLCASSRGQNRDEAFFGQGTRLTVV.

J is TRBJ2-3 and V is TRBV3-1; 7 bases map to TRBD2. V gave up 1 base and J gave up 10 bases; unmatched junction bases: 2. This CDR3 comprises 12 residues. The germline CDR1 and CDR2 sequences are LGHDT and YNNKEL (reference sequence). The CDR3 reads CASSQVTSAQYF. The CDR3 region has the DNA TGTGCCAGCAGCCAAGTTACTAGCGCGCAGTATTTT.

The rearrangement links TRBV7-8 to TRBJ2-1; 13 bases align to TRBD2. Unmatched junction bases numbered 10, after V lost 4 bases and J lost 10 bases. The CDR3 runs 16 residues. Germline CDR1 is SGHVS and CDR2 is FQNEAQ. The CDR3: CASSSSLAGGPREQFF. Here the CDR3 DNA reads TGTGCCAGCAGCTCCTCACTAGCGGGAGGGCCGAGGGAGCAGTTCTTC.

The V call is TRBV20-1, the J call TRBJ2-7, with TRBD1 as a possible D gene (6 bases). Germline V gives CDR1 DFQATT, CDR2 SNEGSKA (reference sequence). Trimming took off 6 bases at V and 3 bases at J, with 12 bases between the two ends. CDR3 length: 12 amino acids. This CDR3 is CSAPKDSYEQYF. Written as DNA, the CDR3 is TGCAGTGCCCCTAAGGACAGCTACGAGCAGTACTTC.

In its sample, this clonotype was seen a few times. Sequence at one end of the junction differs from germline and may be a read error. V and J are TRBV30 and TRBJ2-1; D remains ambiguous. This CDR3 has 15 amino acids. The germline CDR1 and CDR2 sequences are GTSNPN and SVGIG (reference sequence). The CDR3 nucleotides are TGTGCCTGGACTCTCCTACCTCGCTCCTACAATGAGCAATTCTTC. The encoded protein is CAWTLLPRSYNEQFF.

This clonotype came up a few times. The gene calls are TRBV7-2 and TRBJ2-1; 12 bases are shared with TRBD2. Looked up from germline, CDR1 is SGHTA and CDR2 is FQGNSA. The CDR3 loop spans 15 amino acids. Germline trimming cut 5 bases from V and 3 bases from J; bases unmatched to any gene: 2. The CDR3 DNA follows: TGTGCCAGCAGCCCGGGACTAGCGGGCTACAATGAGCAGTTCTTC. Its protein is CASSPGLAGYNEQFF. Looking up the rest from reference TRBV7-2 and TRBJ2-1 gives the full variable domain: GAGVSQSPSNKVTEKGKDVELRCDPISGHTALYWYRQSLGQGLEFLIYFQGNSAPDKSGLPSDRFSAERTGGSVSTLTIQRTQQEDSAVYLCASSPGLAGYNEQFFGPGTRLTVL.

This clonotype has just one count. This chain connects TRBV4-3 to TRBJ2-2; weak D call: TRBD1 (6 bases). The CDR3 length is 16 residues. Trimming cost V 1 base and J 1 base, with 10 bases left between them. Germline CDR1 and CDR2: LGHNA and YSLEER. The DNA of the CDR3 is TGCGCCAGCAGCCAAGTTGGCAGGGGGAACACCGGGGAGCTGTTTTTT. Translated, it gives CASSQVGRGNTGELFF.

This clonotype was seen a few times. The rearrangement joins TRBV7-9 to TRBJ1-2; possibly TRBD1 for D (5 bases). Germline CDR1 and CDR2: SEHNR and FQNEAQ (reference sequence). The CDR3 runs 15 residues. Trimming cost V 2 bases and J 4 bases, with 14 bases left between them. CDR3 amino acids: CASSLFKAGGYGYTF. The DNA of the CDR3 is TGTGCCAGCAGCTTATTCAAGGCGGGGGGCTATGGCTACACCTTC. The full variable domain, its missing parts supplied by reference TRBV7-9 and TRBJ1-2, is DTGVSQNPRHKITKRGQNVTFRCDPISEHNRLYWYRQTLGQGPEFLTYFQNEAQLEKSRLLSDRFSAERPKGSFSTLEIQRTEQGDSAMYLCASSLFKAGGYGYTFGSGTRLTVV.

J is TRBJ1-6 and V is TRBV4-1; TRBD1 matches at 10 bases. The CDR3 is 15 amino acids. V trimming: 4 bases; J trimming: 8 bases; junction bases outside the gene matches: 5. Looked up from germline, CDR1 is MGHRA and CDR2 is YSYEKL. The CDR3 loop reads CASSLWDRGDSPLHF. In nucleotides, the CDR3 is TGCGCCAGCAGCCTCTGGGACAGGGGTGATTCACCCCTCCACTTT.

This clonotype was observed a handful of times. The rearrangement joins TRBV4-1 to TRBJ1-6; no reliable D call. CDR1 and CDR2 from the germline V gene are MGHRA and YSYEKL. The CDR3 extends over 13 amino acids. Trimming took off 0 bases at V and 9 bases at J, with 6 bases between the two ends. CDR3 bases: TGCGCCAGCAGCCAAGAGAGGTCTTCACCCCTCCACTTT. Protein product: CASSQERSSPLHF.

This clonotype was picked up many times. The chain links TRBV5-1 to TRBJ2-7; unclear D gene. Trimming stripped 1 base from V and 3 bases from J, with 11 bases between. This CDR3 is 14 amino acids long. Germline loops: CDR1 SGHRS, CDR2 YFSETQ. In DNA form, the CDR3 reads TGCGCCAGCAGCTTGAGAGGTTCAGTCTACGAGCAGTACTTC. Translating it yields CASSLRGSVYEQYF.